These 24 T cell receptor delta chains came from one sample sequenced in a study of gamma-delta chains in newborns, infants, children. TCRdb re-called the reads through CATT. The sample consists of fewer than 7,000 delta-chain clones, 13% to 15% of them appearing once. The sample was blood, taken at baseline. The receptors come from a child who was a newborn, infant or young child, either healthy, febrile or measles-vaccinated (not recorded which).

In this sample, this clone is medium-sized. The CDR3 DNA reads as TGTGCTCTTGGGTCAAGCCCGGGGATATATTGGAGGACCGATAAACTCATCTTT. Its protein is CALGSSPGIYWRTDKLIF. The chain joins TRDV1 to TRDJ1; the match to TRDD3 covers 7 bases. Trimming took 5 bases from V and 2 from J; bases not matched to a gene: 17. CDR3 length equals 18 residues. CDR1 and CDR2 from the germline V gene are TSWWSYY and QGS.

This clone turned up a few times. V usage is TRDV1 and J usage is TRDJ1; 7 bases are shared with TRDD3. The germline gives CDR1 TSWWSYY, CDR2 QGS. The CDR3 sequence is 20 residues long. Trimming cost V 0 bases and J 4 bases; bases outside gene matches: 20. The CDR3, as DNA: TGTGCTCTTGGGGAACTCTTCCCCCTTGATGGGGGACCATGGGGCGATAAACTCATCTTT. Residues: CALGELFPLDGGPWGDKLIF.

This clone is termed medium-sized. V is TRDV2 and J is TRDJ2, with TRDD3 identical over 7 bases. With V trimmed by 2 bases and J by 3 bases, 2 bases remained unmatched. This CDR3 spans 14 amino acids. Germline V CDR1 and CDR2: GEAIGNYY, EKD. CDR3 amino acids: CACDKWGMTAQLFF. CDR3 sequence (DNA): TGTGCCTGTGACAAATGGGGGATGACAGCACAACTCTTCTTT.

This clone was found a few times. The rearrangement uses TRDV1 and TRDJ1, with TRDD3 identical over 8 bases. The CDR3 has 18 residues. Germline CDR1 reads TSWWSYY; CDR2 reads QGS. Losses at the gene ends were 1 base for V and 6 bases for J; bases not matched to a gene: 16. CDR3 sequence reads: CALGERGPSDWGDHKLIF. CDR3 DNA sequence: TGTGCTCTTGGGGAACGGGGTCCATCGGACTGGGGGGATCATAAACTCATCTTT.

The chain joins TRDV1 to TRDJ1, with 10 bases fitting TRDD3. Per germline, CDR1 TSWWSYY and CDR2 QGS. Trimming cost V 0 bases and J 1 base; bases outside gene matches: 41. There are 29 residues in the CDR3. CDR3: CALGELSWVAHLWGPSWGIDLIATDKLIF. The DNA of the CDR3 is TGTGCTCTTGGGGAACTAAGTTGGGTCGCTCACCTATGGGGCCCTTCCTGGGGGATAGATCTAATAGCCACCGATAAACTCATCTTT.

Ten or more counts support this clone. The chain is built from TRDV1 and TRDJ1, with no clear D. V was pared by 3 bases and J by 0 bases, with 23 bases between. This CDR3 region has 19 residues. CDR1 is TSWWSYY and CDR2 is QGS in the germline V gene. In nucleotides, the CDR3 is TGTGCTCTTGGGGACCTCCGTTCCGTGGGTACTCTGTACACCGATAAACTCATCTTT. As protein: CALGDLRSVGTLYTDKLIF.

About this clone: An end of the junction does not agree with germline; a read error may underlie this. The genes are TRDV1 and TRDJ1; 10 bases agree with TRDD3. Per the germline V gene, CDR1 is TSWWSYY and CDR2 is QGS. The CDR3 consists of 20 residues. The CDR3 nucleotides read TGTGCCCTTGGGGAACTCAGGGAGTTTCCTATCGCTGGGGGATACGATAAACTCATCTTT. Protein: CALGELREFPIAGGYDKLIF.

This clone was counted between two and nine times. The database protein in TCRdb disagrees with the DNA translation at residue 13; the sequence shown here was translated from the DNA. The V gene is TRDV3, the J gene TRDJ1; a possible D gene is TRDD2 (5 bases). Germline lookup yields CDR1 TVYSNPD and CDR2 GDNSRS (reference sequence). With 5 bases removed from V and 3 bases from J, the gap between germline ends came to 31 bases. This CDR3 has 18 amino acids. CDR3 nucleotides: TGTGCCCGACGACGAAAAAGAATTCCTGCATTGTACGCCGATAAACTCATCTTT. It yields the protein CARRRKRIPALYADKLIF.

A word on this clone: This CDR3 is also generated by other DNA sequences in the sample. The genes are TRDV2 and TRDJ1; 7 bases map to TRDD3. V was pared by 2 bases and J by 0 bases, with 5 bases of the junction left unmatched. Germline V CDR1 and CDR2: GEAIGNYY, EKD. The CDR3 loop spans 15 amino acids. The CDR3 sequence is CACDNLGGYTDKLIF. CDR3 nucleotides: TGTGCCTGTGACAACCTGGGGGGCTACACCGATAAACTCATCTTT.

The chain uses TRAV29/DV5 and TRDJ1, with D perhaps TRDD3 (7 bases). V was clipped by 0 bases and J by 3 bases, with 30 bases between them. The CDR3 length is 20 residues. Per germline, CDR1 NSMFDY and CDR2 ISSIKDK. The CDR3 DNA reads as TGTGCAGCAAGCGTCGTCTCCTACAGGGGATATGGGCTTGGGGCCGATAAACTCATCTTT. Its translation: CAASVVSYRGYGLGADKLIF.

The table lists this clone with a few counts. The chain links TRDV1 to TRDJ3; TRDD3 agrees at 12 bases. This CDR3 is 25 amino acids long. Germline V lookup: CDR1 TSWWSYY, CDR2 QGS. V lost 4 bases and J lost 0; bases outside the gene matches: 22. CDR3 sequence (DNA): TGTGCTCTTGGGGGCTCTAGGGATTTTATGTACTGGGGGATACCTAGCTCCTGGGACACCCGACAGATGTTTTTC. It specifies CALGGSRDFMYWGIPSSWDTRQMFF.

This clone was counted between two and nine times. A much larger clone differs by one base, so this may be a read error. The sample contains more than one DNA sequence encoding this CDR3. The chain couples TRDV2 to TRDJ4, with TRDD3 matching 7 bases. The CDR3 is 15 amino acids. Germline-derived CDR1 and CDR2 are GEAIGNYY and EKD. The CDR3 loop is CACDPIGGSSRPLIF. Written as DNA, the CDR3 is TGTGCCTGTGACCCGATCGGGGGATCTTCCAGACCACTGATCTTT.

This clone was detected a few times. The chain couples TRDV3 to TRDJ1, with TRDD3 identical over 7 bases. Germline-derived CDR1 and CDR2 are TVYSNPD and GDNSRS (reference sequence). The junction had 20 bases not matched to a gene; V was cut back by 4 bases and J by 0 bases. This CDR3 region has 18 residues. The CDR3 nucleotides read TGTGCCTGTGACATGGTACTGGGGATCGAATCGTACACCGATAAACTCATCTTT. It translates to CACDMVLGIESYTDKLIF. Using reference TRDV3 and TRDJ1 for the parts outside the CDR3, the full variable domain is CDKVTQSSPDQTVASGSEVVLLCTYDTVYSNPDLFWYRIRPDYSFQFVFYGDNSRSEGADFTQGRFSVKHILTQKAFHLVISPVRTEDSATYYCACDMVLGIESYTDKLIFGKGTRVTVEP.

This clone is labeled medium-sized. The chain uses TRDV1 and TRDJ1; TRDD2 matches at 9 bases. The CDR3 extends over 21 amino acids. Germline CDR1 and CDR2: TSWWSYY and QGS. The V gene end was trimmed by 0 bases and the J gene end by 0 bases; junction bases not matched to a gene: 17. The CDR3 nucleotides read TGTGCTCTTGGGGAACTATCCTTCCTACTGTACTGGGGTATTAACACCGATAAACTCATCTTT. Protein sequence: CALGELSFLLYWGINTDKLIF.

The J gene is TRDJ1, the V gene TRDV1, with a possible D match to TRDD3 (5 bases). CDR1 and CDR2 from the germline V gene are TSWWSYY and QGS. CDR3 length equals 24 residues. Trimming removed 4 bases from V and 0 bases from J, with 39 bases in between. The CDR3 sequence: CALGGSTSPAMDRPGLDYTDKLIF. CDR3 in DNA: TGTGCTCTTGGGGGGAGTACTTCTCCCGCCATGGACCGACCTGGGCTAGATTACACCGATAAACTCATCTTT.

This clone has only a few counts. The V gene is TRDV2, the J gene TRDJ3; 11 bases align to TRDD3. V trimming: 0 bases; J trimming: 1 base; junction bases outside the gene matches: 7. Germline V gene lookup returns CDR1 GEAIGNYY and CDR2 EKD. The CDR3 is made up of 20 amino acids. The CDR3, as DNA: TGTGCCTGTGACACCGTGTTTACTGGGGGATATTCCTGGGACACCCGACAGATGTTTTTC. As protein: CACDTVFTGGYSWDTRQMFF.

This clone was detected many times. The rearrangement uses TRDV2 and TRDJ1; the match to TRDD3 covers 10 bases. V was pared by 0 bases and J by 0 bases, with 9 bases of the junction left unmatched. Per germline, CDR1 GEAIGNYY and CDR2 EKD. The CDR3 is made up of 18 amino acids. DNA for the CDR3: TGTGCCTGTGACACCCTTTCTACTGGGGGATCCTACACCGATAAACTCATCTTT. It encodes CACDTLSTGGSYTDKLIF.

By share, this clone ranks as medium-sized. The chain links TRDV1 to TRDJ1; 12 nucleotides align to TRDD3. Germline-derived CDR1 and CDR2 are TSWWSYY and QGS. CDR3 size: 20 residues. The V gene end was trimmed by 2 bases and the J gene end by 1 base; junction bases not matched to a gene: 14. CDR3 residues: CALGERRLLFWGIRTDKLIF. CDR3 nucleotides: TGTGCTCTTGGGGAAAGGAGACTCCTATTCTGGGGGATACGCACCGATAAACTCATCTTT.

This clone was seen once. The chain carries TRDV2 and TRDJ2; 9 bases are shared with TRDD3. The CDR3 covers 27 residues. The V gene's germline CDR1 is GEAIGNYY and CDR2 EKD. The trim removed 0 bases at V and 0 bases at J, leaving 34 bases unmatched. In nucleotides, the CDR3 is TGTGCCTGTGACACCCTACCAATTTCCCACGATCCCTTCACTAGGGGATACGCAAACACTTTGACAGCACAACTCTTCTTT. Its translation: CACDTLPISHDPFTRGYANTLTAQLFF.

This clone came up a few times. This sequence is one base from a far larger clone and is likely a read error. Other DNA variants within this sample encode the same CDR3. V and J are TRDV3 and TRDJ1; 9 bases line up with TRDD2. Germline V lookup: CDR1 TVYSNPD, CDR2 GDNSRS (reference sequence). The CDR3 loop spans 16 amino acids. V shed 2 bases, J shed 2 bases, and the junction held 12 bases outside the gene matches. The CDR3 loop reads CAFRPSYWFRTDKLIF. The CDR3 DNA reads TGTGCCTTTCGTCCTTCCTACTGGTTCCGTACCGATAAACTCATCTTT.

This clone has a count of ten or more. The chain uses TRDV2 and TRDJ3; D perhaps matches TRDD3 (5 bases). CDR1 is GEAIGNYY and CDR2 is EKD in the germline V gene. The CDR3 contains 19 residues. Between the trimmed V and J ends, which lost 0 bases and 3 bases, there was a span of 17 bases. DNA of the CDR3: TGTGCCTGTGACACCGCAGGATCTCGGGGGCTCTGGGACACCCGACAGATGTTTTTC. As protein: CACDTAGSRGLWDTRQMFF.

Note on this clone: Compared with germline, one end of the junction differs, possibly owing to a read error. V is TRDV2 and J is TRDJ1; D perhaps matches TRDD3 (6 bases). The CDR3 is 17 residues long. CDR1 GEAIGNYY and CDR2 EKD come from the germline V gene. The CDR3 loop is CARDGPLGGLPNDKLIF. The CDR3 region has the DNA TGTGCCCGTGACGGGCCCCTTGGGGGCTTACCCAACGATAAACTCATCTTT.

Note on this clone: A junction end diverges from the germline sequence, so it may reflect a read error. The sample holds other DNA sequences that translate to the same CDR3. This chain links TRDV1 with TRDJ1; 8 bases line up with TRDD2. This CDR3 is 25 amino acids long. Germline V gives CDR1 TSWWSYY, CDR2 QGS. The CDR3 DNA sequence: TGCGCTCTTGGGGATTTTCCGTACTTCCTACGGTTTGGTGGGGGTCAAACGCTTCAGGGGTATAAACTCACCTTT. This gives the protein CALGDFPYFLRFGGGQTLQGYKLTF.

By share of the sample, this clone is medium-sized. The J gene is TRDJ1, the V gene TRDV3, with 10 bases lining up with TRDD3. Looked up from germline, CDR1 is TVYSNPD and CDR2 is GDNSRS (reference sequence). The CDR3 is made up of 15 amino acids. After removal of 1 base from V and 9 bases from J, the junction contained 14 bases not matched to a gene. The CDR3 reads CAFTLATGGCYQLIF. The DNA for the CDR3 is TGTGCCTTTACCCTCGCTACTGGGGGATGTTACCAACTCATCTTT.